These 24 T cell receptor beta chains were all obtained from the same sample, sequenced in a study of T cells in Graves' hyperthyroidism and ophthalmopathy. Researchers took RNA transcripts and amplified the TCR beta CDR3 regions from them. The HTBI set primed first-round TCR CDR3 RT-PCR. MiXCR, run by TCRdb on the multiplex PCR reads, gives a single entry per CDR3 protein. The data hold about 380,000 distinct CDR3 sequences, with about 13% observed a single time. The material sequenced was blood. The origin of the receptors is a man aged 30 to 45 with Graves' hyperthyroidism that later progressed to Graves' ophthalmopathy.

This clonotype appeared many times. The rearrangement links TRBV12-5 to TRBJ1-6; D might be TRBD1 (6 bases). Germline V gene lookup returns CDR1 LGHNT and CDR2 FRNRAP. V was trimmed by 6 bases and J by 6 bases, leaving 15 bases between them. This CDR3 is 15 amino acids long. This CDR3 is CASGIFRDINSPLHF. For the CDR3, the DNA is TGTGCTAGTGGGATATTCCGGGACATTAATTCACCCCTCCACTTT.

In this sample, this clonotype turned up a few times. The J gene is TRBJ1-4, the V gene TRBV9; a possible D gene is TRBD1 (6 bases). The V end lost 3 bases, the J end lost 10 bases, and 13 bases lay between the germline ends. From germline, CDR1 is SGDLS and CDR2 YYNGEE. The CDR3 covers 13 residues. The CDR3 loop reads CASSEQGEGKLFF. The CDR3 DNA sequence: TGTGCCAGCAGCGAACAGGGTGAGGGAAAACTGTTTTTT.

V and J are TRBV20-1 and TRBJ2-7; TRBD1 might be the D (7 bases). The CDR3 is 15 residues long. V lost 3 bases and J 3 bases, leaving 18 bases between the germline ends. Germline V gene sequence: CDR1 DFQATT, CDR2 SNEGSKA (reference sequence). The CDR3 nucleotides read TGCAGTGCTAGGGGTCAGGGGGGAAAAGTCTACGAGCAGTACTTC. Its translation: CSARGQGGKVYEQYF.

This clonotype has ten or more counts. This chain uses TRBV12-3 or TRBV12-4 with TRBJ1-2, with 7 bases lining up with TRBD1. Unmatched junction bases numbered 5, after V lost 3 bases and J lost 7 bases. This CDR3 has 13 residues. CDR3 residues: CASSFNRGIGYTF. As DNA, the CDR3 is TGTGCCAGCAGTTTCAACAGGGGTATTGGCTACACCTTC.

The rearrangement links TRBV5-5 to TRBJ1-2, with TRBD1 as a possible D gene (5 bases). The V gene lost 0 bases and the J gene lost 2 bases, with 14 bases spanning the gap. CDR3 length: 16 residues. From germline, CDR1 is SGHKS and CDR2 YYEKEE (reference sequence). For the CDR3, the DNA is TGTGCCAGCAGCTTGGCCCAGGGTCCAGGGAACTATGGCTACACCTTC. Residues: CASSLAQGPGNYGYTF.

The chain carries TRBV20-1 and TRBJ2-3, with TRBD2 matching over 7 bases. Germline values: CDR1 DFQATT, CDR2 SNEGSKA (reference sequence). With 6 bases clipped from V and 0 bases from J, the junction kept 6 bases outside the gene matches. This CDR3 is built from 14 residues. The CDR3 here is CSAPPAGSTDTQYF. The CDR3, as DNA: TGCAGTGCCCCCCCAGCGGGAAGCACAGATACGCAGTATTTT.

In this sample, this clonotype turned up many times. The V call is TRBV12-3 or TRBV12-4, the J call TRBJ1-6; D unclear. The ends were cut back, 6 bases at V and 2 bases at J, with 5 bases in the middle. The CDR3 is 13 residues long. CDR3 sequence (DNA): TGTGCCAGCAGCGGGACCTATAATTCACCCCTCCACTTT. Its translation is CASSGTYNSPLHF.

This clonotype was observed a handful of times. This chain links TRBV5-1 with TRBJ1-1; D is possibly TRBD1 (6 bases). CDR1 and CDR2 (germline): SGHRS, YFSETQ. The CDR3 contains 14 residues. Trimming removed 0 bases at V and 4 bases at J, with 10 bases between. CDR3 in amino acids: CASSLEDSGTEAFF. CDR3 sequence (DNA): TGCGCCAGCAGCTTGGAGGACAGCGGCACTGAAGCTTTCTTT. Based on the CDR3 plus reference TRBV5-1 and TRBJ1-1, the full variable domain is KAGVTQTPRYLIKTRGQQVTLSCSPISGHRSVSWYQQTPGQGLQFLFEYFSETQRNKGNFPGRFSGRQFSNSRSEMNVSTLELGDSALYLCASSLEDSGTEAFFGQGTRLTVV.

The chain joins TRBV5-1 to TRBJ2-1, with 10 bases that match TRBD1. The CDR3 is made up of 15 amino acids. Germline assignment: CDR1 SGHRS and CDR2 YFSETQ. Trimming took 2 bases from V and 6 from J; bases not matched to a gene: 5. CDR3 in DNA: TGCGCCAGCAGCTTCGGGACAGGGGTCCCCAATGAGCAGTTCTTC. Translating gives CASSFGTGVPNEQFF.

This clonotype was seen ten or more times. This rearrangement joins TRBV7-3 to TRBJ2-1; a weak D match, TRBD1 (6 bases). The ends were cut back, 4 bases at V and 0 bases at J, with 16 bases in the middle. CDR1 and CDR2 from the germline V gene are SGHTA and FQGTGA. The CDR3 has 17 residues. CDR3 residues: CASSSRRTGSSYNEQFF. CDR3 DNA sequence: TGTGCCAGCAGCTCCCGGCGCACAGGGAGCTCCTACAATGAGCAGTTCTTC.

This clonotype was counted at least ten times. The V call is TRBV28, the J call TRBJ2-3; TRBD2 matches at 11 bases. Unmatched junction bases numbered 10, after V lost 5 bases and J lost 6 bases. Germline V lookup: CDR1 MDHEN, CDR2 SYDVKM. This CDR3 has 16 residues. CDR3 sequence: CASSLLAGGSGDTQYF. The CDR3 nucleotides are TGTGCCAGCAGTCTCTTAGCGGGGGGGAGTGGGGATACGCAGTATTTT.

As to this clonotype: Germline and junction disagree at one end, which may indicate a read error. The chain combines TRBV5-1 with TRBJ2-7; maybe TRBD1 (5 bases). Germline assignment: CDR1 SGHRS and CDR2 YFSETQ. The CDR3 is 13 amino acids. The CDR3 spells CASSLEQGYGQYF. Written as DNA, the CDR3 is TGCGCCAGCAGCTTGGAGCAGGGCTACGGGCAGTACTTC.

Comments on this clonotype: A much more abundant neighbour one base away suggests this may be a read error. This chain uses TRBV5-1 with TRBJ1-1, with D unresolved. CDR1 and CDR2 from the germline V gene are SGHRS and YFSETQ. The CDR3 is 14 residues long. In nucleotides, the CDR3 is TGCGCCAGCAACTTGGAACAGCCGAACACTGAAGCTTTCTTT. It yields the protein CASNLEQPNTEAFF. Looking up the rest from reference TRBV5-1 and TRBJ1-1 gives the full variable domain: KAGVTQTPRYLIKTRGQQVTLSCSPISGHRSVSWYQQTPGQGLQFLFEYFSETQRNKGNFPGRFSGRQFSNSRSEMNVSTLELGDSALYLCASNLEQPNTEAFFGQGTRLTVV.

As regards this clonotype: A read error may be the cause here, since a much bigger clone is one base away. The rearrangement links TRBV7-2 to TRBJ2-7; perhaps D is TRBD1 or TRBD2 (5 bases each). Germline-derived CDR1 and CDR2 are SGHTA and FQGNSA. The V gene lost 6 bases and the J gene lost 0 bases, with 15 bases spanning the gap. The CDR3 is 15 residues long. CDR3 bases: TGTGCCAGCAGTTTTTCTTCGGGACCCTCCTACGAGCAGTACTTC. It specifies CASSFSSGPSYEQYF.

This clonotype appeared many times. This chain links TRBV5-8 with TRBJ1-1; D unresolved. V shed 3 bases and J shed 1 base, with 4 bases lying between them. The CDR3 spans 12 residues. Germline CDR1 SGHTS, CDR2 YDEGEE. The CDR3 loop reads CASSSWNTEAFF. CDR3 DNA sequence: TGTGCCAGCAGCTCCTGGAACACTGAAGCTTTCTTT.

Comments on this clonotype: A much larger clone sits a single nucleotide away, making a read error possible. This sequence joins TRBV20-1 and TRBJ1-3; no clear D. There are 14 residues in the CDR3. Germline values: CDR1 DFQATT, CDR2 SNEGSKA (reference sequence). V gave up 0 bases and J gave up 4 bases, with 10 bases separating them. The CDR3 loop reads CSAREGGLGNTIYF. The CDR3 DNA is TGCAGTGCTAGAGAGGGAGGGTTAGGAAACACCATATATTTT.

This clonotype was seen repeatedly, ten times or more. This chain joins TRBV20-1 and TRBJ1-1; D perhaps matches TRBD1 (5 bases). This CDR3 is built from 12 residues. The germline CDR1 and CDR2 sequences are DFQATT and SNEGSKA (reference sequence). CDR3 DNA: TGCAGGGGACGTGGGATTTACACTGAAGCTTTCTTT. Its protein product is CRGRGIYTEAFF.

This clonotype showed up many times. The chain recombines TRBV28 with TRBJ1-3; D remains ambiguous. Trimming cost V 6 bases and J 4 bases, with 19 bases left between them. This CDR3 has 16 amino acids. Germline V gives CDR1 MDHEN, CDR2 SYDVKM. CDR3 residues: CASSSGSVALGNTIYF. The CDR3, as DNA: TGTGCCAGCAGCTCTGGTTCTGTGGCCCTCGGAAACACCATATATTTT. Full variable domain (rest looked up from reference TRBV28 and TRBJ1-3): DVKVTQSSRYLVKRTGEKVFLECVQDMDHENMFWYRQDPGLGLRLIYFSYDVKMKEKGDIPEGYSVSREKKERFSLILESASTNQTSMYLCASSSGSVALGNTIYFGEGSWLTVV.

The chain joins TRBV6-1 to TRBJ1-1, with 10 nucleotides matching TRBD1. CDR1 MNHNS and CDR2 SASEGT come from the germline V gene. With V trimmed by 6 bases and J by 5 bases, 9 bases remained unmatched. This CDR3 has 15 residues. CDR3 nucleotides: TGTGCCAGCAGAAGAGACAGGGGGCAGGGAACTGAAGCTTTCTTT. This encodes CASRRDRGQGTEAFF.

This clonotype occurred many times. The J gene is TRBJ1-4, the V gene TRBV27; no reliable D call. The CDR3 contains 14 residues. Germline CDR1 is MNHEY and CDR2 is SMNVEV (reference sequence). The ends were cut back, 5 bases at V and 4 bases at J, with 11 bases in the middle. DNA of the CDR3: TGTGCCAGCAGTCCAGGTGCCGTTAATGAAAAACTGTTTTTT. Translation: CASSPGAVNEKLFF.

This clonotype was seen at least ten times. Here the CDR3 reads CASSRLLPGEKLFF. The CDR3 nucleotides are TGTGCCAGCAGTCGACTCCTCCCAGGGGAAAAACTGTTTTTT. This sequence joins TRBV27 and TRBJ1-4; tentatively, D is TRBD1 (5 bases). Germline CDR1 reads MNHEY; CDR2 reads SMNVEV (reference sequence). The CDR3 totals 14 residues. Trimming left V 5 bases short and J 8 bases short, with 15 bases between.

This clonotype occurred many times. V gene TRBV7-9 combines with J gene TRBJ2-2; 8 bases match TRBD1. The germline V gene has CDR1 SEHNR and CDR2 FQNEAQ (reference sequence). With V trimmed by 2 bases and J by 6 bases, 11 bases remained unmatched. This CDR3 region has 17 residues. The CDR3 DNA follows: TGTGCCAGCAGCTTACCCCCCTCAGGGGGCAGGCCCGGGGAGCTGTTTTTT. Translation: CASSLPPSGGRPGELFF.

The chain recombines TRBV7-9 with TRBJ2-1, with D possibly TRBD1 on 6 matching bases. V dropped 3 bases and J dropped 11 bases, with 14 bases sitting between them. The CDR3 is made up of 13 amino acids. The V gene's germline CDR1 is SEHNR and CDR2 FQNEAQ (reference sequence). This CDR3 reads CASSFPDRLKQFF. CDR3 coding DNA: TGTGCCAGCAGCTTTCCGGACAGATTAAAGCAGTTCTTC.

This clonotype came up many times. CDR3 amino acids: CASSLSGQGGYGYTF. The CDR3 bases are TGTGCCAGCAGTTTAAGCGGACAGGGGGGCTATGGCTACACCTTC. The rearrangement links TRBV12-3 or TRBV12-4 to TRBJ1-2; 10 bases agree with TRBD1. The junction had 4 bases not matched to a gene; V was cut back by 2 bases and J by 4 bases. The CDR3 loop spans 15 amino acids.